The rows below give T cell receptor beta chains drawn from one sample of a study of blood T cell repertoires in COVID-19. Here immunoSEQ multiplex PCR was the method, and the copy in TCRdb shows in-frame clones only, minus some. The data show about 320,000 clones, more than 75% seen once. The material sequenced was PBMCs or T cells enriched from blood (not recorded which). Source of these receptors: a woman aged 18-35 years who had recovered from COVID-19. The CDR3 runs from the conserved cysteine through the conserved F or W. A D gene is named only where the DNA matches it firmly. Clone size is shown for a subset of rows, as once, few, many or a class of expanded clone.

len	abundance	j_gene	v_gene	d_gene	CDR3aa	CDR3nt
14	.	TRBJ2-3	TRBV28	TRBD2	CATGTSGMTDTQYF	TGTGCCACCGGGACTAGCGGGATGACAGATACGCAGTATTTT
13	once	TRBJ2-2	TRBV12-3/TRBV12-4	.	CASSYLNTGELFF	TGTGCCAGCAGTTACCTAAACACCGGGGAGCTGTTTTTT
15	.	TRBJ1-1	TRBV19	TRBD1	CASSDRGGTNTEAFF	TGTGCCAGTTCCGACAGGGGGGGAACCAACACTGAAGCTTTCTTT
16	.	TRBJ2-3	TRBV10-3	TRBD1	CAISESRTGVADTQYF	TGTGCCATCAGTGAGTCGCGGACAGGAGTGGCAGATACGCAGTATTTT
15	.	TRBJ2-5	TRBV7-8	.	CASSLLYGNQETQYF	TGTGCCAGCAGTCTCCTTTACGGTAACCAAGAGACCCAGTACTTC
13	.	TRBJ1-1	TRBV27	.	CASGEGVNTEAFF	TGTGCCAGCGGGGAGGGGGTGAACACTGAAGCTTTCTTT
15	.	TRBJ2-2	TRBV12-2	.	CASFLRGRSTGELFF	TGTGCAAGTTTTCTGAGGGGGAGAAGCACCGGGGAGCTGTTTTTT
18	.	TRBJ1-2	TRBV9	TRBD1	CASSGQGELGIGNYGYTF	TGTGCCAGCAGCGGACAGGGGGAGTTGGGCATTGGTAACTATGGCTACACCTTC
12	few	TRBJ1-2	TRBV29-1	TRBD1	CSGGQGDYGYTF	TGCAGCGGGGGACAGGGGGACTATGGCTACACCTTC
13	.	TRBJ1-6	TRBV6-5	.	CASSYQQLSPLHF	TGTGCCAGCAGTTACCAACAGCTTTCACCCCTCCACTTT
15	.	TRBJ1-2	TRBV19	TRBD1	CASSGRQGSNYGYTF	TGTGCCAGTAGTGGACGACAGGGATCCAACTATGGCTACACCTTC
12	.	TRBJ1-2	TRBV6-5	.	CASTDQGLGYTF	TGTGCCAGCACAGATCAGGGGTTGGGCTACACCTTC
13	.	TRBJ2-3	TRBV18	TRBD2	CAGLAGNTDTQYF	TGTGCAGGACTAGCGGGTAACACAGATACGCAGTATTTT